This passage covers 28 T cell receptor beta chains from one sample sequenced in a study of blood T cells in healthy people across ages. Combining a sample-barcoded 5' primer with a J-beta primer mix, a second PCR ran for about 7 to 11 cycles. TCRdb itself ran the 5' RACE reads through MiXCR, one entry per CDR3 protein. Altogether roughly 800,000 distinct CDR3 sequences are present, roughly 35% being singletons, with the ten largest covering under 15%. Sequencing was done on a sample of blood. The receptors stem from a man aged 18 to 29 in good health.

This clonotype was detected only a few times. The chain couples TRBV5-8 to TRBJ2-1; 9 positions agree with TRBD1. There are 14 residues in the CDR3. Trimming removed 8 bases from V and 0 bases from J; junction bases left unmatched: 3. From germline, CDR1 is SGHTS and CDR2 YDEGEE. CDR3 loop: CARMTGGSYNEQFF. In DNA form, the CDR3 reads TGTGCCAGAATGACAGGGGGCTCCTACAATGAGCAGTTCTTC.

The sample holds many counts of this clonotype. J is TRBJ1-6 and V is TRBV12-3 or TRBV12-4, with D uncertain. V was pared by 6 bases and J by 6 bases, with 12 bases between. CDR3 length: 14 amino acids. CDR3 protein: CASSMSHGNSPLHF. The CDR3 DNA reads TGTGCCAGCAGCATGTCCCACGGTAATTCACCCCTCCACTTT.

For this clonotype: A much larger clone sits a single nucleotide away, making a read error possible. V usage is TRBV7-2 and J usage is TRBJ2-7; D is uncertain. Trimming took 5 bases from V and 5 from J, leaving 16 bases between them. This CDR3 has 14 amino acids. CDR1 SGHTA and CDR2 FQGNSA come from the germline V gene. CDR3 loop: CASSRAEGFNEQYF. The CDR3 bases are TGTGCCAGCAGCCGCGCAGAAGGTTTCAACGAGCAGTACTTC.

This sequence joins TRBV12-3 or TRBV12-4 and TRBJ2-3, with D perhaps matching TRBD1 (5 bases). The CDR3 extends over 12 amino acids. V lost 6 bases and J lost 10, with 14 bases in between. The CDR3 nucleotides read TGTGCCAGCAGGGTGGGGCCAGGCGCGCAGTATTTT. Protein sequence: CASRVGPGAQYF.

This clonotype was found a few times. The chain has TRBV19 and TRBJ2-5; a weak D match, TRBD2 (6 bases). The V gene lost 4 bases and the J gene lost 1 base, with 10 bases spanning the gap. The V gene's germline CDR1 is LNHDA and CDR2 SQIVND (reference sequence). The CDR3 consists of 14 residues. The CDR3 sequence is CASSTRLGQETQYF. Written as DNA, the CDR3 is TGTGCCAGTAGTACCAGACTAGGCCAAGAGACCCAGTACTTC.

This chain uses TRBV9 with TRBJ2-7; D is ambiguous. CDR1 and CDR2 from the germline V gene are SGDLS and YYNGEE. Trimming shortened V by 0 bases and J by 7 bases, and 8 bases separated the two germline ends. The CDR3 is made up of 12 amino acids. CDR3 in DNA: TGTGCCAGCAGCGTAGAGGTCGATGAGCAGTACTTC. This translates into CASSVEVDEQYF.

V gene TRBV12-3 or TRBV12-4 combines with J gene TRBJ1-1; tentatively, D is TRBD1 (5 bases). The CDR3 extends over 15 amino acids. Trimming shortened V by 5 bases and J by 3 bases, and 16 bases separated the two germline ends. This chain's CDR3 is CASSRNRPGDTEAFF. The CDR3 DNA follows: TGTGCCAGCAGTCGGAACAGGCCGGGGGACACTGAAGCTTTCTTT.

This clonotype was seen many times. V and J are TRBV12-3 or TRBV12-4 and TRBJ1-5; 8 positions match TRBD1. V was pared by 5 bases and J by 4 bases, with 4 bases of the junction left unmatched. CDR3 length: 14 residues. CDR3 in amino acids: CASSRGQGNQPQHF. In DNA, the CDR3 is TGTGCCAGCAGTCGAGGACAGGGTAATCAGCCCCAGCATTTT.

In this sample, this clonotype turned up many times. This chain uses TRBV12-3 or TRBV12-4 with TRBJ2-5, with 7 bases matching TRBD1. The V segment lost 4 bases and the J segment 6 bases; nucleotides outside the gene matches: 8. The CDR3 sequence is 14 residues long. CDR3 bases: TGTGCCAGCAGTTCGACGACAGGGATGCAGACCCAGTACTTC. It codes for CASSSTTGMQTQYF.

CDR3 nucleotides: TGTGCCAGCAGTTTACTGGCAGGGAGGGAGCAGTACTTC. Its translation is CASSLLAGREQYF. The chain joins TRBV12-3 or TRBV12-4 to TRBJ2-4, with 7 bases aligning to TRBD2. The CDR3 has 13 residues. Trimming at V came to 2 bases and at J to 13 bases, leaving 8 bases not matched to a gene.

This clonotype has just a few counts. The rearrangement joins TRBV7-2 to TRBJ2-1; 9 nucleotides agree with TRBD2. J lost 3 bases, V lost 1 base, and 4 bases had no gene match. The CDR3 is 16 residues long. Germline-derived CDR1 and CDR2 are SGHTA and FQGNSA. CDR3 coding DNA: TGTGCCAGCAGCTTAGACCTTAGCGGGGGCTACAATGAGCAGTTCTTC. Protein: CASSLDLSGGYNEQFF.

As regards this clonotype: A read error is possible here, since a much larger clone lies one base away. The rearrangement uses TRBV4-2 and TRBJ2-3; D is ambiguous. CDR1 is LGHNA, CDR2 YNFKEQ, per germline. V was clipped by 0 bases and J by 10 bases, with 14 bases between them. The CDR3 is made up of 14 amino acids. The CDR3 protein is CASSQDRARNAQYF. The CDR3 DNA sequence: TGTGCCAGCAGCCAAGATCGAGCTCGGAATGCGCAGTATTTT.

Note on this clonotype: Being one base from a much bigger clone, this may be a read error. This chain links TRBV7-2 with TRBJ1-5; a possible D gene is TRBD1 (5 bases). The CDR3 runs to 14 residues. The germline V gene has CDR1 SGHTA and CDR2 FQGNSA. Trimming took off 5 bases at V and 5 bases at J, with 13 bases between the two ends. The CDR3 here is CASSVDSGDQPQHF. DNA of the CDR3: TGTGCCAGCAGCGTAGACAGTGGGGATCAGCCCCAGCATTTT.

CDR3 loop: CSVRQVGETQYF. The DNA for the CDR3 is TGCAGCGTTAGGCAGGTGGGAGAGACCCAGTACTTC. The chain uses TRBV29-1 and TRBJ2-7; D not certain. The J call may be incorrect, as the DNA end agrees better with TRBJ2-5. The CDR3 is 12 residues long. Germline lookup yields CDR1 SQVTM and CDR2 ANQGSEA.

CDR3 protein: CASSPARLPDNEQFF. DNA for the CDR3: TGTGCCAGCTCACCGGCCCGCCTACCGGACAATGAGCAGTTCTTC. The gene calls are TRBV18 and TRBJ2-1; D call uncertain. V shed 3 bases and J shed 5 bases, with 14 bases lying between them. The CDR3 is made up of 15 amino acids. CDR1 and CDR2 from the germline V gene are KGHSH and LQKENI.

This chain uses TRBV7-8 with TRBJ2-1, with TRBD2 matching over 7 bases. CDR1 and CDR2 (germline): SGHVS, FQNEAQ. The CDR3 is 16 residues long. The ends lost 6 bases at V and 5 bases at J; junction bases unmatched: 13. The DNA of the CDR3 is TGTGCCAGCAGTCCCTCGCGGGGGACTGCTGACAATGAGCAGTTCTTC. Protein sequence: CASSPSRGTADNEQFF. Full variable domain (outside the CDR3, taken from reference TRBV7-8 and TRBJ2-1): GAGVSQSPRYKVAKRGQDVALRCDPISGHVSLFWYQQALGQGPEFLTYFQNEAQLDKSGLPSDRFFAERPEGSVSTLKIQRTQQEDSAVYLCASSPSRGTADNEQFFGPGTRLTVL.

This clonotype was recorded a few times. The chain combines TRBV6-5 with TRBJ1-2, with D perhaps TRBD1 (6 bases). This CDR3 contains 14 residues. The germline CDR1 and CDR2 sequences are MNHEY and SVGAGI. The germline V and J ends were trimmed by 5 bases and 2 bases, with 12 bases remaining between them. DNA for the CDR3: TGTGCCAGCAGTACAGGGCCTTCCAACTATGGCTACACCTTC. As protein: CASSTGPSNYGYTF.

This clonotype has at least ten counts. CDR3 amino acids: CASSANPSDFNYGYTF. The CDR3 DNA sequence: TGTGCCAGCAGCGCCAACCCCTCGGATTTCAACTATGGCTACACCTTC. The chain couples TRBV7-9 to TRBJ1-2; D is ambiguous. The germline V and J ends were trimmed by 5 bases and 2 bases, with 18 bases remaining between them. CDR1 and CDR2 from the germline V gene are SEHNR and FQNEAQ (reference sequence). This CDR3 contains 16 residues.

The V gene is TRBV5-1, the J gene TRBJ1-1; 9 bases align to TRBD1. Unmatched junction bases numbered 7, after V lost 3 bases and J lost 4 bases. The CDR3 is 15 residues long. The germline V gene encodes CDR1 SGHRS and CDR2 YFSETQ. CDR3: CASSSAGTGTTEAFF. In DNA, the CDR3 is TGCGCCAGCAGCTCTGCCGGGACAGGGACCACTGAAGCTTTCTTT.

This clonotype was observed a few times. The V call is TRBV4-2, the J call TRBJ2-5; D ambiguous. V was cut by 6 bases and J by 2 bases, with 13 bases left in between. The length of the CDR3 is 14 residues. The germline V gene has CDR1 LGHNA and CDR2 YNFKEQ. Here the CDR3 reads CASSHKSLQETQYF. The CDR3 DNA is TGTGCCAGCAGTCACAAGTCCTTACAAGAGACCCAGTACTTC.

The chain joins TRBV5-1 to TRBJ2-7; possibly TRBD1 or TRBD2 for D (5 bases each). With 0 bases removed from V and 3 bases from J, the gap between germline ends came to 13 bases. The CDR3 is made up of 15 amino acids. Germline V gives CDR1 SGHRS, CDR2 YFSETQ. The CDR3 loop reads CASSLVRGEGYEQYF. The DNA for the CDR3 is TGCGCCAGCAGCTTGGTCCGAGGGGAAGGCTACGAGCAGTACTTC.

V and J are TRBV5-1 and TRBJ2-2; D is perhaps TRBD2 (6 bases). Germline lookup yields CDR1 SGHRS and CDR2 YFSETQ. The CDR3 contains 15 residues. V lost 0 bases, J lost 6 bases, and 12 bases lay in between. CDR3 in amino acids: CASSLGNTGAGELFF. The CDR3 DNA follows: TGCGCCAGCAGCTTGGGCAATACGGGGGCCGGGGAGCTGTTTTTT. The full variable domain, in which reference TRBV5-1 and TRBJ2-2 provide the parts outside the CDR3, is KAGVTQTPRYLIKTRGQQVTLSCSPISGHRSVSWYQQTPGQGLQFLFEYFSETQRNKGNFPGRFSGRQFSNSRSEMNVSTLELGDSALYLCASSLGNTGAGELFFGEGSRLTVL.

The chain combines TRBV2 with TRBJ2-5, with 7 bases matching TRBD2. This CDR3 has 14 amino acids. The germline CDR1 and CDR2 sequences are SNHLY and FYNNEI. Trimming at V came to 4 bases and at J to 7 bases, leaving 9 bases not matched to a gene. CDR3 sequence: CASSVNREEGTQYF. The CDR3 DNA sequence: TGTGCCAGCAGTGTCAACCGGGAGGAAGGGACCCAGTACTTC.

This clonotype showed up just a few times. This rearrangement joins TRBV5-1 to TRBJ2-1; 14 bases map to TRBD2. The CDR3 consists of 17 residues. V trimming: 2 bases; J trimming: 4 bases; junction bases outside the gene matches: 5. Germline V gene sequence: CDR1 SGHRS, CDR2 YFSETQ. The CDR3 loop is CASSFATSGGAYNEQFF. The CDR3, as DNA: TGCGCCAGCAGCTTTGCGACTAGCGGGGGGGCTTACAATGAGCAGTTCTTC.

This clonotype showed up just a few times. The chain joins TRBV20-1 to TRBJ2-7; D gene uncertain. With 1 base removed from V and 0 bases from J, the gap between germline ends came to 10 bases. Looked up from germline, CDR1 is DFQATT and CDR2 is SNEGSKA (reference sequence). The CDR3 is 14 residues long. The CDR3 nucleotides are TGCAGTGCTAGAGTTCCCGGAAGCTCCTACGAGCAGTACTTC. Translated, it gives CSARVPGSSYEQYF.

About this clonotype: One end of the junction is discordant with germline, which a read error may explain. The rearrangement joins TRBV7-9 to TRBJ2-7; D uncertain. There are 12 residues in the CDR3. Germline V gene lookup returns CDR1 SEHNR and CDR2 FQNEAQ (reference sequence). The CDR3 bases are TGTGCCGGCAGCTCCACCTCCTACGAGCAGTACTTC. It yields the protein CAGSSTSYEQYF.

There are a few counts of this clonotype. V usage is TRBV7-9 and J usage is TRBJ2-1; 8 bases match TRBD1. The J segment lost 0 bases and the V segment lost 5 bases, leaving 6 bases of the junction unmatched. There are 16 residues in the CDR3. Looked up from germline, CDR1 is SEHNR and CDR2 is FQNEAQ (reference sequence). CDR3 loop: CASSGPTGGSYNEQFF. In DNA, the CDR3 is TGTGCCAGCAGCGGACCTACAGGGGGCTCCTACAATGAGCAGTTCTTC.

The rearrangement joins TRBV28 to TRBJ2-3; no clear D gene. The CDR3 runs to 14 residues. Germline V gives CDR1 MDHEN, CDR2 SYDVKM. V was trimmed by 2 bases and J by 4 bases, leaving 10 bases between them. The DNA of the CDR3 is TGTGCCAGCAGTTTAGGGAATGGGGCAGATACGCAGTATTTT. It specifies CASSLGNGADTQYF.